This T cell receptor beta chain came from a study of Ad26.COV2.S vaccination and SARS-CoV-2 variants. Study-wide findings and caveats: Breadth measured for non-spike TCRs was similar across vaccine and placebo recipients. The study found higher spike-specific TCR breadth in vaccine than placebo recipients.

Treatment: some 20 received Ad26.COV2.S at low or high dose, single or two shots; five or six received placebo; per-sample allocation not given. Sampling took place 63 days after the first vaccine or placebo injection. It was an adult aged 18-55 years in Boston who was the donor. SARS-CoV-2 spike from the Wuhan strain was encoded by the vaccine, an Ad26 vector. Assay used: immunoSEQ multiplex PCR; TCRdb lists only in-frame clones, some missing. The sample lists some 410,000 clones; approximately 92% were seen once. Worth noting for this clone: Its antigen is not identified.

CDR3 length: 14 amino acids. The ends were cut back, 3 bases at V and 4 bases at J, with 13 bases in the middle. The sample consisted of peripheral blood, taken in a trial of Ad26.COV2.S vaccine versus placebo. This chain connects TRBV5-3 to TRBJ2-5; no firm D call. TRBV5-3 is assigned to the ORF class and has an uncertain function. The TCR sequence derives from a person aged 18-60 years who received the Ad26.COV2.S COVID-19 vaccine or a placebo. The CDR3, as DNA: TGTGCCAGAAGCTCGCCCGGGCGTAGAGAGACCCAGTACTTC. Protein sequence: CARSSPGRRETQYF.